One T cell receptor beta chain is described in this entry. The data stem from a study of blood T cell repertoires in COVID-19. The overall study: T cells, B-cell-depleted T cells, or PBMCs supplied cDNA or gDNA.

The CDR3 has 12 amino acids. In germline, CDR1 is MNHEY, CDR2 SMNVEV (reference sequence). The V end was cut by 4 bases, the J end by 4 bases, with 5 bases between. Using immunoSEQ multiplex PCR, the repertoire was profiled, and TCRdb retains in-frame clones only, with some absent. Of about 150,000 clones in the sample, roughly 80% were seen once. The sequenced material came from peripheral blood. The sequence was obtained from a man aged 50 or older with active or convalescent COVID-19. The rearrangement links TRBV27 to TRBJ1-5, with D unclear. Here the CDR3 reads CASSSFNQPQHF. In DNA form, the CDR3 reads TGTGCCAGCAGTTCCTTTAATCAGCCCCAGCATTTT.